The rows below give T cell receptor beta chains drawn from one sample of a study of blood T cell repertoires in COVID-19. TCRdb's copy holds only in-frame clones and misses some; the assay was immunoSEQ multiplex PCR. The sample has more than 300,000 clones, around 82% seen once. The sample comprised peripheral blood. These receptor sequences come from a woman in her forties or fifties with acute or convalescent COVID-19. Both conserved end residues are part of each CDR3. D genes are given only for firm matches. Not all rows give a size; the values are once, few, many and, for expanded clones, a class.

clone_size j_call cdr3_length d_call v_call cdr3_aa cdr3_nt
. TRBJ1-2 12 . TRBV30 CAWSRPNGGYTF TGTGCCTGGAGTAGGCCTAACGGGGGCTACACCTTC
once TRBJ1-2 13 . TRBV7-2 CASSFQTGPGYTF TGTGCCAGCAGCTTTCAGACAGGCCCGGGCTACACCTTC
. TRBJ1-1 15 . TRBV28 CASSPPPGENTEAFF TGTGCCAGCAGTCCCCCGCCGGGAGAGAACACTGAAGCTTTCTTT
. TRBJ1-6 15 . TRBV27 CASSSGSSYNSPLHF TGTGCCAGCAGTTCTGGGAGCTCCTATAATTCACCCCTCCACTTT
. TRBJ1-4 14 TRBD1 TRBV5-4 CASSRDSTNEKLFF TGTGCCAGCAGCAGGGACAGCACTAATGAAAAACTGTTTTTT
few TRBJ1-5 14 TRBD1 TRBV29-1 CSVVGDRDNQPQHF TGCAGCGTTGTGGGGGACAGGGACAATCAGCCCCAGCATTTT
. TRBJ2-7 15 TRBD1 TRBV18 CASSTGTGGLYEQYF TGTGCCAGCTCAACTGGGACAGGGGGCCTCTACGAGCAGTACTTC
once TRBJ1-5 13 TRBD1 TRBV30 CAGSTGGEQPQHF TGTGCCGGATCCACAGGGGGCGAACAGCCCCAGCATTTT
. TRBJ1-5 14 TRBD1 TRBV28 CASSLGQHNQPQHF TGTGCCAGCAGTTTGGGACAGCACAATCAGCCCCAGCATTTT
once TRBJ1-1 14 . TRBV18 CASSPTQGNTEAFF TGTGCCAGCTCACCTACACAGGGTAACACTGAAGCTTTCTTT
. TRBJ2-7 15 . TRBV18 CASSPGTGSSYEQYF TGTGCCAGCTCACCCGGAACAGGGAGCTCCTACGAGCAGTACTTC
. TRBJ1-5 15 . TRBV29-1 CSVLLDSYSNQPQHF TGCAGCGTTCTACTGGACAGTTATAGCAATCAGCCCCAGCATTTT
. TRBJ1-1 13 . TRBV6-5 CASGNDRNTEAFF TGTGCCAGCGGGAACGACAGGAACACTGAAGCTTTCTTT
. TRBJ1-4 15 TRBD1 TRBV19 CASSILPGQGEKLFF TGTGCCAGTAGTATCCTCCCGGGACAGGGTGAAAAACTGTTTTTT
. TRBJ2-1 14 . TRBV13 CASSFEYFNNEQFF TGTGCCAGCAGCTTCGAGTATTTCAACAATGAGCAGTTCTTC
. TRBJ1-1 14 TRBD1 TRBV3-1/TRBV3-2 CASTGAGGLTEAFF TGTGCCAGCACGGGGGCAGGGGGCTTGACTGAAGCTTTCTTT
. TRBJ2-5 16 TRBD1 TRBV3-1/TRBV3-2 CASSQNAGQGGETQYF TGTGCCAGCAGCCAAAATGCGGGACAGGGTGGAGAGACCCAGTACTTC
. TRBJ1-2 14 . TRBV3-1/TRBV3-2 CASSATRRSYGYTF TGTGCCAGCAGCGCGACTAGGCGGTCCTATGGCTACACCTTC
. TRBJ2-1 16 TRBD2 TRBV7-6 CASSFSASGPYNEQFF TGTGCCAGCAGCTTCTCGGCTAGCGGCCCCTACAATGAGCAGTTCTTC
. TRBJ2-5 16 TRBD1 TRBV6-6 CASRSNRDSLQETQYF TGTGCCAGCAGATCCAACCGGGACAGCCTCCAAGAGACCCAGTACTTC
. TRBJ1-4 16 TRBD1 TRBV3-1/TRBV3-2 CASSHYPGQGDEKLFF TGTGCCAGCAGCCACTATCCGGGACAGGGAGATGAAAAACTGTTTTTT
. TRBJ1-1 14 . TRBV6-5 CASIKDGGYTEAFF TGTGCCAGTATTAAAGACGGGGGGTACACTGAAGCTTTCTTT
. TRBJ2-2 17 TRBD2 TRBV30 CAWIPGLAGGAGGELFF TGTGCCTGGATCCCGGGACTAGCGGGAGGTGCCGGCGGGGAGCTGTTTTTT
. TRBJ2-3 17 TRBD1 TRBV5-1 CASSWGLGQGAVDTQYF TGCGCCAGCAGCTGGGGTCTGGGCCAGGGGGCAGTAGATACGCAGTATTTT
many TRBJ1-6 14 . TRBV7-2 CASSPGLTGSPLHF TGTGCCAGCAGCCCCGGCCTTACGGGTTCACCCCTCCACTTT
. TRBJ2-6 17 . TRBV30 CACPRDTFSSGANVLTF TGTGCCTGCCCACGGGACACCTTTAGCTCTGGGGCCAACGTCCTGACTTTC
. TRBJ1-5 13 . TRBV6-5 CASRGQEHQPQHF TGTGCCAGCAGGGGGCAGGAGCACCAGCCCCAGCATTTT
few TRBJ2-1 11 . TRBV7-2 CASSGFDEQFF TGTGCCAGCAGTGGCTTCGATGAGCAGTTCTTC
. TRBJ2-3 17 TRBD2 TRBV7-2 CASSLPGLAGSTDTQYF TGTGCCAGCAGCTTACCCGGACTAGCGGGGAGCACAGATACGCAGTATTTT
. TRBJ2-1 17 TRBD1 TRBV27 CASSLGQGYSYVYEQFF TGTGCCAGCAGTCTGGGACAGGGGTATAGTTACGTGTATGAGCAGTTCTTC
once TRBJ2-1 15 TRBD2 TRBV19 CASLGPGLASNEQFF TGTGCCAGTCTGGGCCCGGGACTAGCGTCCAATGAGCAGTTCTTC
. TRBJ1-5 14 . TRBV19 CASSSHRESQPQHF TGTGCCAGTAGTTCCCACAGGGAGAGTCAGCCCCAGCATTTT
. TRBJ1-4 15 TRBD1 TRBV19 CASSPGTAINEKLFF TGTGCCAGTAGTCCTGGGACAGCTATTAATGAAAAACTGTTTTTT
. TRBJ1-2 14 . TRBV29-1 CSVESRASNYGYTF TGCAGCGTTGAATCCAGGGCTTCTAACTATGGCTACACCTTC
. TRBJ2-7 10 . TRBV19 CATYRDEQYF TGTGCCACCTACAGGGATGAGCAGTACTTC
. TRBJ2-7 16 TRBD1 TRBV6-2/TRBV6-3 CASSYPGQGAFYEQYF TGTGCCAGCAGTTACCCCGGACAGGGGGCCTTCTACGAGCAGTACTTC
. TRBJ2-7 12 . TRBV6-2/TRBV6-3 CASSYLAYEQYF TGTGCCAGCAGTTACCTCGCCTACGAGCAGTACTTC
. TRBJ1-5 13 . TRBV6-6 CASTPGSNQPQHF TGTGCCAGCACCCCAGGGAGCAATCAGCCCCAGCATTTT
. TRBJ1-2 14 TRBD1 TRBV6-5 CASSPLGQNYGYTF TGTGCCAGCAGTCCTTTGGGACAGAACTATGGCTACACCTTC
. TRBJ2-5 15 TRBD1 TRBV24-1 CATSDPQGEGETQYF TGTGCCACCAGTGACCCACAGGGGGAAGGAGAGACCCAGTACTTC
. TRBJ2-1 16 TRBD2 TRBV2 CASRARRAGFYNEQFF TGTGCCAGCAGAGCCAGGCGAGCGGGATTCTACAATGAGCAGTTCTTC
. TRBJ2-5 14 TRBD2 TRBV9 CASSETSGGETQYF TGTGCCAGCAGCGAGACGAGCGGGGGGGAGACCCAGTACTTC
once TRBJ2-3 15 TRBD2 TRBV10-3 CAISGSAGYTDTQYF TGTGCCATCAGTGGGTCAGCGGGATACACAGATACGCAGTATTTT
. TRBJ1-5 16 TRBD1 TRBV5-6 CASSFGTGPVDQPQHF TGTGCCAGCAGCTTCGGGACAGGCCCCGTCGACCAGCCCCAGCATTTT
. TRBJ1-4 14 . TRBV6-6 CASSYSRENEKLFF TGTGCCAGCAGTTACTCTCGGGAGAATGAAAAACTGTTTTTT
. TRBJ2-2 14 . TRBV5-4 CASSPSSPTGELFF TGTGCCAGCAGCCCATCATCCCCCACCGGGGAGCTGTTTTTT
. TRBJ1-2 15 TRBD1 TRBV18 CASSPLTGGDYGYTF TGTGCCAGCTCACCACTGACAGGGGGTGACTATGGCTACACCTTC
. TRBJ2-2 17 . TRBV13 CASSYPQGPPNTGELFF TGTGCCAGCAGCTATCCACAGGGTCCTCCGAACACCGGGGAGCTGTTTTTT
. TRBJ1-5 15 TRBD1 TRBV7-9 CASQGGNRGSQPQHF TGTGCCAGCCAAGGGGGTAACAGGGGGTCCCAGCCCCAGCATTTT
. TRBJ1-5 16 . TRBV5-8 CASSLAAALGNQPQHF TGTGCCAGCAGCTTGGCGGCAGCCCTAGGCAATCAGCCCCAGCATTTT
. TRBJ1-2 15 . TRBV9 CASSAPDGGNYGYTF TGTGCCAGCAGCGCCCCGGACGGGGGAAACTATGGCTACACCTTC
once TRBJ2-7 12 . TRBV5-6 CASSGTLYEQYF TGTGCCAGCAGCGGGACTCTCTACGAGCAGTACTTC
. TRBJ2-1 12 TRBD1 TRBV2 CASRGTGNEQFF TGTGCCAGCAGAGGGACAGGGAATGAGCAGTTCTTC
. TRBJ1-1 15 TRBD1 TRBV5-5 CASSGRTGGNTEAFF TGTGCCAGCAGCGGACGGACAGGGGGGAACACTGAAGCTTTCTTT